This entry lists 16 T cell receptor beta chains sequenced from one sample in a study of T-cell reconstitution after alpha-beta-depleted transplantation in children. Unique molecular identifiers were incorporated into the prepared TCRbeta library. MiXCR, run by TCRdb on the PCR reads, gives a single entry per CDR3 protein. Of roughly 570,000 distinct CDR3 sequences listed, roughly 27% are singletons. The sequencing used PBMCs, collected before TCRalphabeta/CD19-depleted stem cell transplant. These receptors all stem from a boy less than two years old with Wiskott-Aldrich syndrome, due to receive a stem cell transplant.

The CDR3 reads CSVMTVYEQYF. The CDR3 nucleotides are TGCAGCGTTATGACAGTCTACGAGCAGTACTTC. V is TRBV29-1 and J is TRBJ2-7; possible D gene TRBD1, 5 bases. V was pared by 5 bases and J by 3 bases, with 8 bases between. Germline V gene lookup returns CDR1 SQVTM and CDR2 ANQGSEA. The CDR3 is 11 residues long.

The chain has TRBV7-9 and TRBJ2-3; maybe TRBD1 (6 bases). This CDR3 has 15 residues. The germline V gene has CDR1 SEHNR and CDR2 FQNEAQ (reference sequence). Trimming removed 5 bases at V and 6 bases at J, with 18 bases between. The CDR3 sequence: CASSQRGGDRDTQYF. The CDR3 DNA reads TGTGCCAGCAGCCAGAGAGGGGGAGATAGGGATACGCAGTATTTT. Using reference TRBV7-9 and TRBJ2-3 for the parts outside the CDR3, the full variable domain is DTGVSQNPRHKITKRGQNVTFRCDPISEHNRLYWYRQTLGQGPEFLTYFQNEAQLEKSRLLSDRFSAERPKGSFSTLEIQRTEQGDSAMYLCASSQRGGDRDTQYFGPGTRLTVL.

This clonotype appeared a few times. The J gene is TRBJ1-4, the V gene TRBV28; D is possibly TRBD1 (6 bases). Germline-derived CDR1 and CDR2 are MDHEN and SYDVKM. The CDR3 contains 15 residues. V lost 6 bases, J lost 8 bases, and 19 bases lay in between. The CDR3 loop reads CASSQPGGAGEKLFF. The CDR3 DNA follows: TGTGCCAGCAGCCAACCCGGGGGGGCAGGGGAAAAACTGTTTTTT. The whole variable domain, remainder taken from reference TRBV28 and TRBJ1-4, is DVKVTQSSRYLVKRTGEKVFLECVQDMDHENMFWYRQDPGLGLRLIYFSYDVKMKEKGDIPEGYSVSREKKERFSLILESASTNQTSMYLCASSQPGGAGEKLFFGSGTQLSVL.

This chain uses TRBV28 with TRBJ2-7; D possibly uses TRBD1 or TRBD2 (5 bases each). The CDR3 spans 12 residues. Germline V gene sequence: CDR1 MDHEN, CDR2 SYDVKM. Trimming cost V 7 bases and J 2 bases, with 9 bases left between them. CDR3 nucleotide sequence: TGTGCCAGCATGAGGGGTGCCTACGAGCAGTACTTC. Amino acid sequence: CASMRGAYEQYF.

A few counts support this clonotype. The chain is built from TRBV7-2 and TRBJ2-1; 8 bases are a match to TRBD2. J gave up 5 bases and V 3 bases, and 6 bases lay outside the gene matches. This CDR3 contains 15 residues. Germline assignment: CDR1 SGHTA and CDR2 FQGNSA. The CDR3 here is CASSFSSGFNNEQFF. Written as DNA, the CDR3 is TGTGCCAGCAGCTTCTCTAGCGGGTTTAACAATGAGCAGTTCTTC.

The rearrangement joins TRBV28 to TRBJ2-5; no reliable D call. Trimming shortened V by 1 base and J by 5 bases, and 11 bases separated the two germline ends. The germline V gene has CDR1 MDHEN and CDR2 SYDVKM. This CDR3 contains 14 residues. The chain's CDR3 is CASSLFVTPETQYF. CDR3 DNA: TGTGCCAGCAGTTTATTCGTGACCCCGGAGACCCAGTACTTC.

This chain links TRBV20-1 with TRBJ2-3, with 9 bases fitting TRBD2. The CDR3 covers 15 residues. With 3 bases clipped from V and 4 bases from J, the junction kept 8 bases outside the gene matches. Germline CDR1 reads DFQATT; CDR2 reads SNEGSKA (reference sequence). CDR3 protein: CSASVVAGVADTQYF. CDR3 DNA sequence: TGCAGTGCTAGCGTGGTAGCGGGAGTGGCAGATACGCAGTATTTT.

V usage is TRBV2 and J usage is TRBJ2-5; D is possibly TRBD1 (5 bases). CDR1 SNHLY and CDR2 FYNNEI come from the germline V gene. The CDR3 is 14 amino acids. Between the trimmed V and J ends, which lost 3 bases and 4 bases, there was a span of 12 bases. For the CDR3, the DNA is TGTGCCAGCAGTGAGTTACAGGTTGGAGAGACCCAGTACTTC. This codes for CASSELQVGETQYF.

V usage is TRBV5-1 and J usage is TRBJ1-5; D might be TRBD1 (5 bases). Trimming shortened V by 2 bases and J by 2 bases, and 8 bases separated the two germline ends. In germline, CDR1 is SGHRS, CDR2 YFSETQ. The CDR3 totals 14 residues. CDR3 amino acids: CASSLQEGNQPQHF. The CDR3 bases are TGCGCCAGCAGCTTACAGGAGGGCAATCAGCCCCAGCATTTT.

The V and J genes are TRBV12-3 or TRBV12-4 and TRBJ1-2; tentatively, D is TRBD1 (6 bases). The CDR3 runs 14 residues. Trimming took off 3 bases at V and 4 bases at J, with 12 bases between the two ends. CDR3 residues: CASSFNREGYGYTF. CDR3 nucleotide sequence: TGTGCCAGCAGTTTTAACAGGGAGGGCTATGGCTACACCTTC.

The rearrangement links TRBV4-1 to TRBJ2-6; D gene uncertain. CDR3 length equals 17 residues. V was trimmed by 2 bases and J by 1 base, leaving 12 bases between them. Germline CDR1 and CDR2: MGHRA and YSYEKL. The CDR3 DNA reads TGCGCCAGCAGCCAATCCTGGTTAGGGTCTGGGGCCAACGTCCTGACTTTC. It yields the protein CASSQSWLGSGANVLTF.

This clonotype was counted between two and nine times. This chain joins TRBV20-1 and TRBJ2-3; no firm D call. Trimming shortened V by 6 bases and J by 1 base, and 14 bases separated the two germline ends. The CDR3 is made up of 14 amino acids. The germline CDR1 and CDR2 sequences are DFQATT and SNEGSKA (reference sequence). The CDR3 DNA sequence: TGCAGTGCCAGTGACCTGGCCCGCACAGATACGCAGTATTTT. Amino acids: CSASDLARTDTQYF.

The gene calls are TRBV10-3 and TRBJ2-3; D call uncertain. The CDR3 runs to 12 residues. Germline loops: CDR1 ENHRY, CDR2 SYGVKD. V was clipped by 8 bases and J by 3 bases, with 9 bases between them. For the CDR3, the DNA is TGTGCCATCGCGGATCCGACAGATACGCAGTATTTT. Translation: CAIADPTDTQYF.

The J gene is TRBJ2-1, the V gene TRBV5-4, with 7 bases that match TRBD2. CDR1 SGHNT and CDR2 YYREEE come from the germline V gene (reference sequence). The CDR3 contains 16 residues. V shed 0 bases and J 6 bases; nucleotides not matched to a gene: 9. CDR3 bases: TGTGCCAGCAGCTTGGCCGAGGCTAGCGGTTCCAATGAGCAGTTCTTC. Translated: CASSLAEASGSNEQFF.

This sequence joins TRBV28 and TRBJ2-5, with D perhaps assigned TRBD1 or TRBD2 (5 bases each). The CDR3 spans 14 residues. Germline V gene data show CDR1 as MDHEN and CDR2 as SYDVKM. The V gene lost 5 bases and the J gene lost 2 bases, with 12 bases spanning the gap. The chain's CDR3 is CASSPGTLQETQYF. For the CDR3, the DNA is TGTGCCAGCAGTCCCGGGACCTTACAAGAGACCCAGTACTTC.

The V call is TRBV27, the J call TRBJ2-2; possible D gene TRBD1, 5 bases. From germline, CDR1 is MNHEY and CDR2 SMNVEV (reference sequence). Between the trimmed V and J ends, which lost 3 bases and 6 bases, there was a span of 17 bases. CDR3 length: 16 amino acids. The CDR3 nucleotides are TGTGCCAGCAGTTTCTACGCAGGGTTAATCTCCGGGGAGCTGTTTTTT. Translated, it gives CASSFYAGLISGELFF.